This is a list of T cell receptor beta chains from one sample in a study of T cell responses to AZD1222 COVID-19 vaccine. This table comes from immunoSEQ multiplex PCR, and its TCRdb copy is limited to in-frame clones, with some not included. The sample contains about 100,000 clones, 85% to 95% of which appear only once. The sample was peripheral blood, taken on day 0 of AZD1222 vaccination. These receptors all stem from an adult in good health. Each CDR3 is given with its conserved first and last residue. D genes are given only for firm matches. Not all rows give a size; the values are once, few, many and, for expanded clones, a class.

cdr3_aa cdr3_nt j_call v_call d_call cdr3_length clone_size
CASSPQGRVETQYF TGCGCCAGCAGCCCCCAGGGCCGGGTAGAGACCCAGTACTTC TRBJ2-5 TRBV5-1 . 14 .
CASSLGASTHRDTQYF TGCGCCAGCAGCTTGGGGGCTAGCACCCACCGAGATACGCAGTATTTT TRBJ2-3 TRBV5-1 . 16 .
CATSLGGDTEQYF TGCGCCACCTCTTTGGGTGGAGATACCGAGCAGTACTTC TRBJ2-7 TRBV10-1 . 13 .
CASSFGQLNSPLHF TGTGCCAGCAGCTTCGGACAGCTTAATTCACCCCTCCACTTT TRBJ1-6 TRBV7-9 . 14 .
CASSLNSYYEQYF TGCGCCAGCAGCTTGAACAGCTATTACGAGCAGTACTTC TRBJ2-7 TRBV5-1 . 13 .
CASSESWGNQPQHF TGTGCCAGCAGTGAATCGTGGGGCAATCAGCCCCAGCATTTT TRBJ1-5 TRBV6-1 . 14 once
CASSSDGPPNYGYTF TGCGCCAGCAGCTCGGACGGACCACCTAACTATGGCTACACCTTC TRBJ1-2 TRBV5-1 . 15 .
CSVVGPGGQPQHF TGCAGCGTTGTAGGTCCGGGGGGTCAGCCCCAGCATTTT TRBJ1-5 TRBV29-1 . 13 .
CASSLGAYLNTEAFF TGTGCCAGCAGTTTAGGGGCGTACTTGAACACTGAAGCTTTCTTT TRBJ1-1 TRBV27 . 15 .
CASSLAIRGVSGRMAGELFF TGTGCCAGCAGTTTAGCTATCCGGGGAGTTAGCGGGAGAATGGCCGGGGAGCTGTTTTTT TRBJ2-2 TRBV27 TRBD2 20 once
CAISDNTGAARYEQYF TGTGCCATCAGTGACAACACAGGGGCGGCTCGATACGAGCAGTACTTC TRBJ2-7 TRBV10-3 TRBD1 16 .
CSALLRTQYF TGCAGTGCCCTTCTGCGGACGCAGTATTTT TRBJ2-3 TRBV20-1 . 10 .
CASSSGLAGPYEQYF TGCGCCAGCAGCTCGGGACTAGCGGGTCCCTACGAGCAGTACTTC TRBJ2-7 TRBV5-1 TRBD2 15 .
CASSPTGSDTIYF TGTGCCAGCAGTCCAACAGGGTCGGACACCATATATTTT TRBJ1-3 TRBV12-3/TRBV12-4 . 13 .
CAWSVQGDQPQHF TGTGCCTGGAGTGTACAGGGCGATCAGCCCCAGCATTTT TRBJ1-5 TRBV30 . 13 .
CASSLVGTSGRETQYF TGCGCCAGCAGCTTGGTTGGGACTAGCGGGAGAGAGACCCAGTACTTC TRBJ2-5 TRBV5-1 TRBD2 16 .
CASSNTETGANVLTF TGTGCCAGCAGTAACACTGAAACTGGGGCCAACGTCCTGACTTTC TRBJ2-6 TRBV6-5 . 15 .
CASSSGLTTDTQYF TGTGCCAGCAGCTCCGGACTAACCACAGATACGCAGTATTTT TRBJ2-3 TRBV5-6 . 14 .